The T cell receptor (beta chain) under discussion was sequenced for a study of blood T cell repertoires in COVID-19. The CDR3 has 18 residues. Germline CDR1 and CDR2: SGDLS and YYNGEE. Trimming removed 3 bases from V and 6 bases from J, with 27 bases in between. Under the authors' procedure: Reference gene primer amplification in the assay estimated nucleated cell counts. Using immunoSEQ multiplex PCR, the repertoire was profiled, and TCRdb retains in-frame clones only, with some absent. V, J and clone size were drawn from that table, and D and trimming were deduced from the DNA. Of under 110,000 clones in the sample, around 87% were seen once.

The source of this sequence is a young woman with acute or convalescent COVID-19. The rearrangement uses TRBV9 and TRBJ2-5; tentatively, D is TRBD2 (5 bases). Sequences were obtained from peripheral blood. CDR3 loop: CASSATLGPSGGQQTQYF. Written as DNA, the CDR3 is TGTGCCAGCAGCGCAACCCTGGGTCCAAGCGGCGGTCAGCAGACCCAGTACTTC.